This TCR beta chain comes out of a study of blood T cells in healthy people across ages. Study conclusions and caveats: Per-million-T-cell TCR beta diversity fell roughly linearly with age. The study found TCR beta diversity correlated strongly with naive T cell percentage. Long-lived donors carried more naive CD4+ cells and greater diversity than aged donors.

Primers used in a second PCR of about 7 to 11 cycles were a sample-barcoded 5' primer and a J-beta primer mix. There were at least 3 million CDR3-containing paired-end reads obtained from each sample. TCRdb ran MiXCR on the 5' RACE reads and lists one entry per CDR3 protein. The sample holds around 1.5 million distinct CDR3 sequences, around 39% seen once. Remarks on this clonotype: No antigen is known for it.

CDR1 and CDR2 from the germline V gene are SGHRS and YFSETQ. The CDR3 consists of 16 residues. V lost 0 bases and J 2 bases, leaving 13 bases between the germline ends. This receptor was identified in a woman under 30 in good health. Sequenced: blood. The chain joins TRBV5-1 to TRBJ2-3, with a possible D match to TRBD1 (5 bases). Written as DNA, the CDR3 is TGCGCCAGCAGCTTGGTCTTGGGGCAGTCCACAGATACGCAGTATTTT. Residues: CASSLVLGQSTDTQYF.